Shown below are 15 T cell receptor beta chains from a single sample sequenced in a study of low-dose radiotherapy and immunotherapy resistance in tumors. Described time point: before trial treatment. Primers targeting TRAV and TRBV primed first-strand cDNA, covering alpha and beta chains. A constant-region primer paired with the V-primer adapter amplified TCRs over about 18 PCR cycles. TCRdb called the reads again in MiXCR, with one record for every CDR3 protein. The sample has about 60,000 distinct CDR3 sequences, under 30% seen once. Sequenced material: PBMCs, taken before treatment. All receptors derive from a male donor with prostate cancer.

This sequence joins TRBV20-1 and TRBJ2-3; either TRBD1 or TRBD2 may supply D (6 bases each). The germline V gene has CDR1 DFQATT and CDR2 SNEGSKA (reference sequence). This CDR3 comprises 16 residues. Trimming left V 3 bases short and J 0 bases short, with 16 bases between. CDR3 sequence (DNA): TGCAGTGCTAGGAGGGGGAGCCTAGCGAGCACAGATACGCAGTATTTT. It encodes CSARRGSLASTDTQYF.

In its sample, this clonotype was seen many times. The V gene is TRBV14, the J gene TRBJ1-1, with D uncertain. V was shortened by 1 base and J by 4 bases, with 7 bases between the two germline ends. This CDR3 is 13 amino acids long. Looked up from germline, CDR1 is SGHDN and CDR2 is FVKESK. The CDR3 DNA is TGTGCCAGCAGCCAAGTCCTGGGCACTGAAGCTTTCTTT. Its protein is CASSQVLGTEAFF.

V gene TRBV29-1 combines with J gene TRBJ1-3; tentative D call: TRBD1 (6 bases). This CDR3 spans 13 amino acids. V shed 6 bases and J shed 2 bases, with 11 bases lying between them. Germline-derived CDR1 and CDR2 are SQVTM and ANQGSEA. In DNA, the CDR3 is TGCAGCGTCTCGACAGGAGCTGGAAACACCATATATTTT. This codes for CSVSTGAGNTIYF.

This sequence joins TRBV14 and TRBJ2-7, with unresolved D. This CDR3 spans 15 amino acids. In germline, CDR1 is SGHDN, CDR2 FVKESK. V lost 0 bases and J 2 bases, leaving 11 bases between the germline ends. The CDR3 loop is CASSQDVGLPYEQYF. The CDR3 DNA is TGTGCCAGCAGCCAAGACGTTGGGCTCCCCTACGAGCAGTACTTC.

The chain recombines TRBV14 with TRBJ2-2; 14 bases match TRBD2. CDR3 length equals 21 residues. V lost 4 bases and J lost 2; bases outside the gene matches: 15. CDR1 is SGHDN and CDR2 is FVKESK in the germline V gene. The CDR3 loop is CASSPITPGTSGGQNTGELFF. CDR3 nucleotides: TGTGCCAGCAGCCCGATAACCCCCGGGACTAGCGGGGGTCAAAACACCGGGGAGCTGTTTTTT.

In its sample, this clonotype was seen many times. This sequence joins TRBV30 and TRBJ2-3, with D hard to call. The germline CDR1 and CDR2 sequences are GTSNPN and SVGIG (reference sequence). This CDR3 is built from 12 residues. The ends were cut back, 3 bases at V and 2 bases at J, with 6 bases in the middle. The CDR3 sequence is CAWSPLTDTQYF. In DNA, the CDR3 is TGTGCCTGGAGCCCACTCACAGATACGCAGTATTTT. The variable domain in full, completed from reference TRBV30 and TRBJ2-3, reads SQTIHQWPATLVQPVGSPLSLECTVEGTSNPNLYWYRQAAGRGLQLLFYSVGIGQISSEVPQNLSASRPQDRQFILSSKKLLLSDSGFYLCAWSPLTDTQYFGPGTRLTVL.

This clonotype was counted many times. J is TRBJ2-7 and V is TRBV10-3; D is possibly TRBD2 (6 bases). CDR1 is ENHRY, CDR2 SYGVKD, per germline. Trimming pared 2 bases from V and 2 bases from J, leaving 10 bases between. CDR3 length: 14 residues. The CDR3 here is CAISEGGPTYEQYF. CDR3 DNA: TGTGCCATCAGTGAGGGAGGGCCCACCTACGAGCAGTACTTC.

The gene calls are TRBV5-1 and TRBJ1-1; D uncertain. Trimming left V 4 bases short and J 5 bases short, with 18 bases between. The CDR3 runs 15 residues. The germline V gene encodes CDR1 SGHRS and CDR2 YFSETQ. CDR3 sequence reads: CASSQPGQGLTEAFF. The DNA for the CDR3 is TGCGCCAGCAGCCAACCGGGCCAAGGGTTGACTGAAGCTTTCTTT. Using reference TRBV5-1 and TRBJ1-1 for the parts outside the CDR3, the full variable domain is KAGVTQTPRYLIKTRGQQVTLSCSPISGHRSVSWYQQTPGQGLQFLFEYFSETQRNKGNFPGRFSGRQFSNSRSEMNVSTLELGDSALYLCASSQPGQGLTEAFFGQGTRLTVV.

This clonotype was seen many times. V usage is TRBV9 and J usage is TRBJ2-2; tentatively, D is TRBD2 (5 bases). Trimming removed 0 bases from V and 13 bases from J, with 13 bases in between. There are 13 residues in the CDR3. CDR1 is SGDLS and CDR2 is YYNGEE in the germline V gene. As DNA, the CDR3 is TGTGCCAGCAGCGTAGACCCGGGGAAAGGGCTGTTTTTT. It specifies CASSVDPGKGLFF.

Concerning this clonotype itself: A far larger clone is off by one base, so a read error is likely. The chain joins TRBV7-7 to TRBJ2-7; 7 bases match TRBD1. There are 12 residues in the CDR3. The germline V gene has CDR1 SSHAT and CDR2 FNYEAQ (reference sequence). CDR3 residues: CASGTASDEQYF. The CDR3 DNA reads as TGTGCTTCCGGGACAGCGAGTGACGAGCAGTACTTC.

This clonotype has more than one count but fewer than ten. This chain uses TRBV18 with TRBJ2-5; no firm D call. Deletions cut 3 bases from V and 3 bases from J, with 17 bases between. Germline V lookup: CDR1 KGHSH, CDR2 LQKENI. This CDR3 contains 16 residues. CDR3 sequence: CASSPEMGTPKETQYF. DNA for the CDR3: TGTGCCAGCTCACCCGAGATGGGAACCCCTAAAGAGACCCAGTACTTC.

This clonotype was observed at least ten times. The V call is TRBV12-3 or TRBV12-4, the J call TRBJ2-5, with TRBD1 identical over 8 bases. V trimming: 5 bases; J trimming: 4 bases; junction bases outside the gene matches: 6. The CDR3 is 14 residues long. As DNA, the CDR3 is TGTGCCAGCAGTCCATCGGACAGGGCAGAGACCCAGTACTTC. Protein product: CASSPSDRAETQYF.

In the case of this clonotype: A far larger clone is a single base away, which makes a read error likely. This CDR3 reads CASSARLAGGLSYNEQYF. As DNA, the CDR3 is TGTGCCAGCAGCGCGAGACTAGCGGGAGGGCTGTCCTACAATGAGCAGTACTTC. The chain is built from TRBV7-8 and TRBJ2-7, with TRBD2 identical over 14 bases. The germline V gene has CDR1 SGHVS and CDR2 FQNEAQ. The V gene end was trimmed by 5 bases and the J gene end by 7 bases; junction bases not matched to a gene: 16. The CDR3 spans 18 residues.

This clonotype was found a few times. This sequence joins TRBV19 and TRBJ2-7; D may be TRBD1 or TRBD2 (5 bases each). This CDR3 contains 13 residues. Trimming left V 3 bases short and J 4 bases short, with 10 bases between. Germline CDR1 LNHDA, CDR2 SQIVND (reference sequence). The CDR3 bases are TGTGCCAGTAGTATCGGGGCGGGTTACGAGCAGTACTTC. This translates into CASSIGAGYEQYF.

The sample holds many counts of this clonotype. V gene TRBV2 combines with J gene TRBJ2-2; possibly TRBD1 for D (5 bases). Trimming took off 0 bases at V and 1 base at J, with 9 bases between the two ends. Per the germline V gene, CDR1 is SNHLY and CDR2 is FYNNEI. CDR3 length equals 16 residues. Written as DNA, the CDR3 is TGTGCCAGCAGTGAAGCGGCCGGACAGAACACCGGGGAGCTGTTTTTT. Translated: CASSEAAGQNTGELFF.